The entry below gives a single T cell receptor (beta chain) sequence along with its context. A TCRbeta library incorporating unique molecular identifiers was prepared. TCRdb passed the PCR reads through MiXCR, listing each CDR3 protein once. The data hold approximately 420,000 distinct CDR3 sequences, with 9.5% to 13% observed a single time. J was trimmed by 7 bases and V by 5 bases; bases with no gene match: 7. Germline V gene data show CDR1 as SEHNR and CDR2 as FQNEAQ (reference sequence). The CDR3 has 14 amino acids. These data belong to a study of T-cell reconstitution after alpha-beta-depleted transplantation in children.

The receptor's source is a human donor who donated a stem cell graft to a child with acute myeloid leukemia. The chain uses TRBV7-9 and TRBJ1-4; TRBD1 aligns across 7 bases. The material sequenced was PBMCs from the stem cell graft donor, taken from the stem cell graft. CDR3: CASSRQGLGEKLFF. Written as DNA, the CDR3 is TGTGCCAGCAGCCGACAGGGATTGGGTGAAAAACTGTTTTTT.